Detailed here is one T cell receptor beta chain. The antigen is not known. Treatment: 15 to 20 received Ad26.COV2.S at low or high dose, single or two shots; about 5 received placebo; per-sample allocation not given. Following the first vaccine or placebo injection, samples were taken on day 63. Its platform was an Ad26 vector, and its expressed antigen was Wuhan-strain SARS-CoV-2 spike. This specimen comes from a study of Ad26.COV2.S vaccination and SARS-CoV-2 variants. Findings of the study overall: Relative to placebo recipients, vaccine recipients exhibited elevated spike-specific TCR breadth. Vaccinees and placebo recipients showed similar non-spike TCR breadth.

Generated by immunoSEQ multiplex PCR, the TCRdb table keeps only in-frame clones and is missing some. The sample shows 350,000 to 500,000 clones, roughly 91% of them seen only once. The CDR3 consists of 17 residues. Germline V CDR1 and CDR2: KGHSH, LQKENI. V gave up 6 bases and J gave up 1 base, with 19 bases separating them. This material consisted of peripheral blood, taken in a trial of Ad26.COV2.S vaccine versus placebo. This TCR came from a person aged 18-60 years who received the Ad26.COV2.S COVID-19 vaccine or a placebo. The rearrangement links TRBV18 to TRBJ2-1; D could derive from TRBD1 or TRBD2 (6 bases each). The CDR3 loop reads CASSSKRVGTSYNEQFF. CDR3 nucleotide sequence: TGTGCCAGCTCCTCCAAGCGGGTAGGGACATCCTACAATGAGCAGTTCTTC.